The 30 T cell receptor beta chains below come from one sample, sequenced in a study of cytomegalovirus exposure and HLA in healthy donors. Method: immunoSEQ multiplex PCR; TCRdb's copy keeps in-frame clones and lacks some. This table holds 350,000 or so clones, roughly 90% found once. The sequencing sample was made of PBMCs. The receptors shown here come from a woman aged 18-29 years in good health and CMV-seronegative.

The chain combines TRBV4-1 with TRBJ1-2; D call uncertain. V lost 1 base and J 4 bases, leaving 10 bases between the germline ends. The CDR3 contains 14 residues. Germline CDR1 is MGHRA and CDR2 is YSYEKL. The CDR3 here is CASSQGEGLYGYTF. The CDR3 DNA reads as TGCGCCAGCAGCCAAGGGGAGGGCCTCTATGGCTACACCTTC.

This chain connects TRBV28 to TRBJ2-7; 14 bases agree with TRBD2. This CDR3 has 18 amino acids. Looked up from germline, CDR1 is MDHEN and CDR2 is SYDVKM. Trimming took 3 bases from V and 0 from J; bases not matched to a gene: 7. DNA for the CDR3: TGTGCCAGCAGTTTCCTTCTTGGACTAGCGGGAGGCTCCTACGAGCAGTACTTC. Protein product: CASSFLLGLAGGSYEQYF.

This clone was found a few times. The genes are TRBV30 and TRBJ1-2; tentative D call: TRBD1 (6 bases). Trimming stripped 1 base from V and 7 bases from J, with 10 bases between. The CDR3 consists of 12 residues. Per the germline V gene, CDR1 is GTSNPN and CDR2 is SVGIG (reference sequence). CDR3 in DNA: TGTGCCTGGAGTGCTACAGGGATTGGCTACACCTTC. The encoded protein is CAWSATGIGYTF.

The table lists this clone with a count of one. This rearrangement joins TRBV29-1 to TRBJ2-7; TRBD1 agrees at 9 bases. Germline lookup yields CDR1 SQVTM and CDR2 ANQGSEA. V trimming: 7 bases; J trimming: 2 bases; junction bases outside the gene matches: 3. The CDR3 loop spans 12 amino acids. Here the CDR3 reads CSAGQGTYEQYF. The CDR3 nucleotides read TGCAGCGCGGGACAGGGCACCTACGAGCAGTACTTC.

CDR3 in DNA: TGCGCCAGCAGCAAAAACAGGGGCGCAGGAGACGAGCAGTACTTC. The encoded protein is CASSKNRGAGDEQYF. The rearrangement links TRBV5-1 to TRBJ2-7; TRBD1 matches at 7 bases. Germline-derived CDR1 and CDR2 are SGHRS and YFSETQ. The CDR3 consists of 15 residues. With V trimmed by 4 bases and J by 5 bases, 12 bases remained unmatched.

DNA of the CDR3: TGTGCCAGCAGGGGGGGACTAGCGGTCTACGAGCAGTACTTC. Translation: CASRGGLAVYEQYF. V is TRBV2 and J is TRBJ2-7, with 11 bases aligning to TRBD2. Germline V gives CDR1 SNHLY, CDR2 FYNNEI. The junction had 4 bases not matched to a gene; V was cut back by 6 bases and J by 3 bases. CDR3 length: 14 residues.

The V gene is TRBV6-5, the J gene TRBJ2-1, with D tentatively TRBD1 (6 bases). The CDR3 consists of 13 residues. V dropped 4 bases and J dropped 6 bases, with 10 bases sitting between them. Germline V CDR1 and CDR2: MNHEY, SVGAGI. CDR3 DNA: TGTGCCAGCAGTTTTGGGGGCCGCAATGAGCAGTTCTTC. It codes for CASSFGGRNEQFF.

J is TRBJ2-5 and V is TRBV5-4; D might be TRBD2 (5 bases). Germline V gives CDR1 SGHNT, CDR2 YYREEE (reference sequence). The CDR3 length is 14 residues. Trimming pared 4 bases from V and 0 bases from J, leaving 10 bases between. This chain's CDR3 is CASSPEGNQETQYF. CDR3 nucleotides: TGTGCCAGCAGCCCCGAGGGTAACCAAGAGACCCAGTACTTC.

J is TRBJ1-1 and V is TRBV7-9; 12 bases are a match to TRBD1. This CDR3 spans 14 amino acids. Trimming took 6 bases from V and 1 from J; bases not matched to a gene: 0. Germline V gene sequence: CDR1 SEHNR, CDR2 FQNEAQ (reference sequence). CDR3 sequence reads: CASRGQGANTEAFF. Written as DNA, the CDR3 is TGTGCCAGCAGGGGACAGGGGGCGAACACTGAAGCTTTCTTT.

This clone was picked up a small number of times. The gene calls are TRBV6-5 and TRBJ1-2, with TRBD1 identical over 8 bases. The CDR3 extends over 12 amino acids. Germline V CDR1 and CDR2: MNHEY, SVGAGI. J lost 8 bases, V lost 6 bases, and 5 bases had no gene match. The CDR3 is CASRPGGGGYTF. The CDR3 DNA is TGTGCCAGCAGGCCAGGGGGCGGCGGCTACACCTTC.

This clone appeared a few times. This chain links TRBV27 with TRBJ1-5; no firm D call. Between the trimmed V and J ends, which lost 7 bases and 4 bases, there was a span of 20 bases. The germline V gene has CDR1 MNHEY and CDR2 SMNVEV (reference sequence). There are 16 residues in the CDR3. The CDR3 DNA follows: TGTGCCAGCAAGAGAGGAAGTGGCGCTGGGAATCAGCCCCAGCATTTT. Amino acid sequence: CASKRGSGAGNQPQHF.

The chain joins TRBV28 to TRBJ2-5; perhaps TRBD2 as D (6 bases). The CDR3 loop spans 9 amino acids. V lost 10 bases and J lost 14, with 14 bases in between. Looked up from germline, CDR1 is MDHEN and CDR2 is SYDVKM. As DNA, the CDR3 is TGTGCCACGGGGAGGACCCCTTACTTC. It yields the protein CATGRTPYF. The variable domain in full, completed from reference TRBV28 and TRBJ2-5, reads DVKVTQSSRYLVKRTGEKVFLECVQDMDHENMFWYRQDPGLGLRLIYFSYDVKMKEKGDIPEGYSVSREKKERFSLILESASTNQTSMYLCATGRTPYFGPGTRLLVL.

This chain uses TRBV10-3 with TRBJ1-3; D unclear. This CDR3 spans 15 amino acids. The germline V gene has CDR1 ENHRY and CDR2 SYGVKD. V gave up 4 bases and J gave up 0 bases, with 10 bases separating them. CDR3 DNA: TGTGCCATCAGTGTCGGGGATCCCTCTGGAAACACCATATATTTT. As protein: CAISVGDPSGNTIYF.

The chain carries TRBV12-5 and TRBJ2-7, with a weak D call TRBD2 (6 bases). Trimming took 3 bases from V and 8 from J, leaving 17 bases between them. Germline-derived CDR1 and CDR2 are LGHNT and FRNRAP. This CDR3 has 14 residues. The CDR3 sequence is CASGLVAANSQQYF. CDR3 nucleotide sequence: TGTGCTAGTGGTTTAGTAGCGGCCAACTCCCAGCAGTACTTC.

The rearrangement uses TRBV7-8 and TRBJ2-5; perhaps TRBD2 as D (6 bases). The germline V gene has CDR1 SGHVS and CDR2 FQNEAQ. This CDR3 has 17 residues. Trimming left V 7 bases short and J 6 bases short, with 27 bases between. The DNA for the CDR3 is TGTGCCAGCACATCACCCCTATTGACTAGTAATAGAAAGACCCAGTACTTC. Amino acid sequence: CASTSPLLTSNRKTQYF.

The CDR3 region is CASSHTGPNYGYTF. CDR3 DNA: TGTGCCAGCAGCCACACAGGGCCCAACTATGGCTACACCTTC. The chain couples TRBV7-2 to TRBJ1-2; possibly TRBD1 for D (6 bases). The V gene lost 5 bases and the J gene lost 2 bases, with 12 bases spanning the gap. Germline V gene sequence: CDR1 SGHTA, CDR2 FQGNSA. CDR3 length: 14 amino acids.

This sequence joins TRBV7-2 and TRBJ1-2; 7 bases line up with TRBD1. V was clipped by 7 bases and J by 3 bases; unmatched bases: 8. CDR3 length: 14 residues. Germline V gives CDR1 SGHTA, CDR2 FQGNSA. This chain's CDR3 is CASTRDRSYYGYTF. Here the CDR3 DNA reads TGTGCCAGCACCCGGGACAGATCATACTATGGCTACACCTTC. Supplemented by reference TRBV7-2 and TRBJ1-2, the full variable domain reads GAGVSQSPSNKVTEKGKDVELRCDPISGHTALYWYRQSLGQGLEFLIYFQGNSAPDKSGLPSDRFSAERTGGSVSTLTIQRTQQEDSAVYLCASTRDRSYYGYTFGSGTRLTVV.

To note about this clone: A far larger clone differs by one base, so this is likely a read error. This same CDR3 is encoded by further DNA sequences in the sample. The V and J genes are TRBV2 and TRBJ2-7; D is undetermined. The germline V and J ends were trimmed by 5 bases and 3 bases, with 2 bases remaining between them. The CDR3 covers 10 residues. Germline loops: CDR1 SNHLY, CDR2 FYNNEI. CDR3 coding DNA: TGTGCCAGCAGTCACTACGAGCAGTACTTC. Encoded protein: CASSHYEQYF.

The rearrangement uses TRBV19 and TRBJ2-1, with TRBD2 matching over 11 bases. After removal of 7 bases from V and 2 bases from J, the junction contained 7 bases not matched to a gene. Germline CDR1 LNHDA, CDR2 SQIVND (reference sequence). This CDR3 has 16 residues. The CDR3 protein is CASISTSGITYNEQFF. DNA for the CDR3: TGTGCCAGTATCTCGACTAGCGGGATTACCTACAATGAGCAGTTCTTC.

This rearrangement joins TRBV6-5 to TRBJ2-7; TRBD1 aligns across 8 bases. The V gene's germline CDR1 is MNHEY and CDR2 SVGAGI. The junction had 7 bases not matched to a gene; V was cut back by 6 bases and J by 3 bases. This CDR3 has 14 amino acids. The CDR3 nucleotides read TGTGCCAGCAGCCTCCGGGACAGGTACTACGAGCAGTACTTC. Its protein is CASSLRDRYYEQYF.

This chain uses TRBV29-1 with TRBJ1-2; a possible D gene is TRBD1 (5 bases). The CDR3 totals 12 residues. Germline CDR1 reads SQVTM; CDR2 reads ANQGSEA. The V end was cut by 8 bases, the J end by 8 bases, with 18 bases between. The CDR3 here is CSPPGGRGGYTF. CDR3 bases: TGCAGCCCGCCGGGGGGGAGGGGCGGCTACACCTTC.

A single count supports this clone. The rearrangement uses TRBV5-1 and TRBJ2-1, with 7 bases lining up with TRBD2. The CDR3 spans 14 residues. Trimming at V came to 4 bases and at J to 6 bases, leaving 7 bases not matched to a gene. Germline-derived CDR1 and CDR2 are SGHRS and YFSETQ. The CDR3 here is CASSILAAPNEQFF. The DNA of the CDR3 is TGCGCCAGCAGCATTCTAGCGGCTCCCAATGAGCAGTTCTTC. The full variable domain, in which reference TRBV5-1 and TRBJ2-1 provide the parts outside the CDR3, is KAGVTQTPRYLIKTRGQQVTLSCSPISGHRSVSWYQQTPGQGLQFLFEYFSETQRNKGNFPGRFSGRQFSNSRSEMNVSTLELGDSALYLCASSILAAPNEQFFGPGTRLTVL.

The chain couples TRBV7-2 to TRBJ2-1, with unresolved D. V was shortened by 6 bases and J by 7 bases, with 10 bases between the two germline ends. CDR3 length: 12 amino acids. Germline CDR1 SGHTA, CDR2 FQGNSA. The CDR3 DNA sequence: TGTGCCAGCAGTCCCCCCTTGAATGAGCAGTTCTTC. This translates into CASSPPLNEQFF.

The chain links TRBV6-4 to TRBJ2-3, with 9 bases aligning to TRBD2. The CDR3 has 15 amino acids. From germline, CDR1 is MRHNA and CDR2 SNTAGT. Trimming removed 8 bases from V and 4 bases from J; junction bases left unmatched: 10. The CDR3, as DNA: TGTGCCAGCTCCCTGGGGACTAGCCGGGCAGATACGCAGTATTTT. It is translated as CASSLGTSRADTQYF.

The chain carries TRBV4-1 and TRBJ1-2; TRBD1 matches 10 bases. This CDR3 is built from 19 residues. J gave up 1 base and V 5 bases, and 16 bases lay outside the gene matches. Looked up from germline, CDR1 is MGHRA and CDR2 is YSYEKL. Written as DNA, the CDR3 is TGCGCCAGCAGCGACCGCCACCGGGACAGGGGAGAATTTAACTATGGCTACACCTTC. Translating gives CASSDRHRDRGEFNYGYTF.

V gene TRBV6-5 combines with J gene TRBJ2-1; D ambiguous. The germline V and J ends were trimmed by 8 bases and 10 bases, with 15 bases remaining between them. This CDR3 comprises 12 residues. CDR1 is MNHEY, CDR2 SVGAGI, per germline. CDR3 in amino acids: CASVDFSREQFF. The CDR3 nucleotides are TGTGCCAGCGTAGACTTCTCGAGGGAGCAGTTCTTC.

The table lists this clone with a few counts. The chain employs TRBV29-1 and TRBJ1-2, with D perhaps TRBD1 (5 bases). There are 13 residues in the CDR3. V was shortened by 4 bases and J by 0 bases, with 9 bases between the two germline ends. Germline assignment: CDR1 SQVTM and CDR2 ANQGSEA. CDR3 nucleotides: TGCAGCGTTGCGTCAGGGACTAACTATGGCTACACCTTC. This encodes CSVASGTNYGYTF.

V and J are TRBV2 and TRBJ1-1; 8 positions match TRBD1. Per the germline V gene, CDR1 is SNHLY and CDR2 is FYNNEI. This CDR3 comprises 13 residues. Trimming at V came to 8 bases and at J to 1 base, leaving 3 bases not matched to a gene. CDR3 nucleotides: TGTGCCAGCGGGGGGACAGGGAACACTGAAGCTTTCTTT. Its translation: CASGGTGNTEAFF.

This sequence joins TRBV19 and TRBJ1-2; D gene unclear. The ends were cut back, 3 bases at V and 8 bases at J, with 7 bases in the middle. Looked up from germline, CDR1 is LNHDA and CDR2 is SQIVND (reference sequence). This CDR3 is built from 11 residues. The CDR3 sequence: CASSMGVGYTF. Written as DNA, the CDR3 is TGTGCCAGTAGTATGGGAGTCGGCTACACCTTC.

With regard to this clone: Other DNA sequences in the sample encode the same CDR3. The chain uses TRBV4-3 and TRBJ2-5, with TRBD1 as a possible D gene (6 bases). CDR1 is LGHNA and CDR2 is YSLEER in the germline V gene. The CDR3 runs 13 residues. V was pared by 2 bases and J by 2 bases, with 6 bases between. The CDR3 sequence: CASSQTGQETQYF. For the CDR3, the DNA is TGCGCCAGCAGCCAAACAGGGCAAGAGACCCAGTACTTC.